The 2 T cell receptor beta chains given below trace back to one sample, sequenced in a study of a mutant IDH1 vaccine in newly diagnosed glioma. Data came from immunoSEQ multiplex PCR; TCRdb stores just in-frame clones and leaves some out. The data contain about 120,000 clones, around three quarters of them singletons. Which antigens these TCRs recognize remains unknown. Time point of the sample: week 11, during vaccination. Each vaccine dose was 300 ug of mutant IDH1 20-mer peptide, with topical imiquimod. This material consisted of PBMCs, taken from a glioma patient whose treatment included an IDH1 peptide vaccine. These TCRs come from a man aged 40-49 years with glioma.

The chain joins TRBV5-4 to TRBJ2-1; 11 positions agree with TRBD2. Germline loops: CDR1 SGHNT, CDR2 YYREEE (reference sequence). V lost 3 bases and J lost 6; bases outside the gene matches: 8. This CDR3 is built from 16 residues. The chain's CDR3 is CASSSPTSGTSNEQFF. CDR3 nucleotides: TGTGCCAGCAGCTCACCGACTAGCGGGACAAGCAATGAGCAGTTCTTC. The full variable domain, its missing parts supplied by reference TRBV5-4 and TRBJ2-1, is ETGVTQSPTHLIKTRGQQVTLRCSSQSGHNTVSWYQQALGQGPQFIFQYYREEENGRGNFPPRFSGLQFPNYSSELNVNALELDDSALYLCASSSPTSGTSNEQFFGPGTRLTVL.

Notes on this clone: A junction end diverges from the germline sequence, so it may reflect a read error. The genes are TRBV7-7 and TRBJ2-1; TRBD2 might be the D (7 bases). This CDR3 is built from 14 residues. The germline CDR1 and CDR2 sequences are SSHAT and FNYEAQ (reference sequence). The CDR3 bases are TGTGCTAGCAGCCCCGAGGGGGGGGCCGGTGAGCAGTTCTTC. Protein product: CASSPEGGAGEQFF.